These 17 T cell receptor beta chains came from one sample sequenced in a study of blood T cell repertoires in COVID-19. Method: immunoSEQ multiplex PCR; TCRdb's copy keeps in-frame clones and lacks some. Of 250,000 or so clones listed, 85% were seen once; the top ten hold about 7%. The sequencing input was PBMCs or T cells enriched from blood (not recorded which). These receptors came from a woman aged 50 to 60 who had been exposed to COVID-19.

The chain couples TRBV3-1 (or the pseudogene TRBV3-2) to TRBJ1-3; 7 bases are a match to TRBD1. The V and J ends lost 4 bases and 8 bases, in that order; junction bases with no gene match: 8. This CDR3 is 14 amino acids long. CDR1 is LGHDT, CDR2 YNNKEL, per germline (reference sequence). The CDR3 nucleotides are TGTGCCAGCAGCCCCGGCAGGGGGTGGTACACCATATATTTT. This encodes CASSPGRGWYTIYF.

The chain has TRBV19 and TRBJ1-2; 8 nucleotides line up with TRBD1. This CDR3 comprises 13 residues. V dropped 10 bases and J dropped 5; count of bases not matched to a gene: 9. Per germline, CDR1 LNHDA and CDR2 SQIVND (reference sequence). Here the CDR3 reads CATNDRGRYGYTF. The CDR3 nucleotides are TGTGCCACCAACGACAGGGGACGGTATGGCTACACCTTC. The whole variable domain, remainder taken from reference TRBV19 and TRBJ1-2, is DGGITQSPKYLFRKEGQNVTLSCEQNLNHDAMYWYRQDPGQGLRLIYYSQIVNDFQKGDIAEGYSVSREKKESFPLTVTSAQKNPTAFYLCATNDRGRYGYTFGSGTRLTVV.

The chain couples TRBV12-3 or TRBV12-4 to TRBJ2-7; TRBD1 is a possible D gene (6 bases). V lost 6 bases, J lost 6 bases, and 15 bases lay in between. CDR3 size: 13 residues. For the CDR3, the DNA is TGTGCCAGCAGCTTTTACAGGGAAACCGAGCAGTACTTC. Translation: CASSFYRETEQYF.

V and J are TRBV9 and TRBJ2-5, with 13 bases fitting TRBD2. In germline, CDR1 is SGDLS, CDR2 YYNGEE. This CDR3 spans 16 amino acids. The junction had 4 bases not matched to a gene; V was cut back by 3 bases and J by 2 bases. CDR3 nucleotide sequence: TGTGCCAGCAGCGGGACTAGCGGGGGCCCTCAAGAGACCCAGTACTTC. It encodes CASSGTSGGPQETQYF. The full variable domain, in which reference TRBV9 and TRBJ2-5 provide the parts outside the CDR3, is DSGVTQTPKHLITATGQRVTLRCSPRSGDLSVYWYQQSLDQGLQFLIQYYNGEERAKGNILERFSAQQFPDLHSELNLSSLELGDSALYFCASSGTSGGPQETQYFGPGTRLLVL.

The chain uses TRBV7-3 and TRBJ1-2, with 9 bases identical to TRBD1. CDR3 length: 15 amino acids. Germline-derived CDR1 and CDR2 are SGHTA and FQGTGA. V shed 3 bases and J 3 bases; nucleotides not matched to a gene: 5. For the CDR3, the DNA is TGTGCCAGCAGCTTCACAGGGGGCGCGGACTATGGCTACACCTTC. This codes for CASSFTGGADYGYTF.

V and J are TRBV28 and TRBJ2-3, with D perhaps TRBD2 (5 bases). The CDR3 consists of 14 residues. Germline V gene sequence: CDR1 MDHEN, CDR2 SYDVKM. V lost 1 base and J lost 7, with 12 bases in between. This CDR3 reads CASSLSPSPNTQYF. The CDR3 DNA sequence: TGTGCCAGCAGTTTATCCCCTAGCCCAAATACGCAGTATTTT. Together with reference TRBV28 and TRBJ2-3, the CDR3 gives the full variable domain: DVKVTQSSRYLVKRTGEKVFLECVQDMDHENMFWYRQDPGLGLRLIYFSYDVKMKEKGDIPEGYSVSREKKERFSLILESASTNQTSMYLCASSLSPSPNTQYFGPGTRLTVL.

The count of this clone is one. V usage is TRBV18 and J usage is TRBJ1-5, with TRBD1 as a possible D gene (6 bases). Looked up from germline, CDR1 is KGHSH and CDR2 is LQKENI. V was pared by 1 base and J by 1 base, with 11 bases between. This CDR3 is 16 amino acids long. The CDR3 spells CASSPQGGVSNQPQHF. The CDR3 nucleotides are TGTGCCAGCTCACCACAAGGGGGGGTAAGCAATCAGCCCCAGCATTTT.

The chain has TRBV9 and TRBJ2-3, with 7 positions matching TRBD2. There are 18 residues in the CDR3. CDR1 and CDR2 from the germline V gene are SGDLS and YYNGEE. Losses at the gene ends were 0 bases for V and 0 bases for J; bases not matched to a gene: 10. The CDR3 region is CASSVASGGGVSTDTQYF. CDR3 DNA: TGTGCCAGCAGCGTAGCCTCGGGCGGGGGAGTAAGCACAGATACGCAGTATTTT.

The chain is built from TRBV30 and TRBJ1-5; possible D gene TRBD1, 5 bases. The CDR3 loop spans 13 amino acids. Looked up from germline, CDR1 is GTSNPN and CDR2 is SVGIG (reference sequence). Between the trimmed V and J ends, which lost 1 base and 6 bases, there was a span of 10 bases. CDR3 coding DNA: TGTGCCTGGAGTGGGCAAAGGGGTCAGCCCCAGCATTTT. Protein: CAWSGQRGQPQHF.

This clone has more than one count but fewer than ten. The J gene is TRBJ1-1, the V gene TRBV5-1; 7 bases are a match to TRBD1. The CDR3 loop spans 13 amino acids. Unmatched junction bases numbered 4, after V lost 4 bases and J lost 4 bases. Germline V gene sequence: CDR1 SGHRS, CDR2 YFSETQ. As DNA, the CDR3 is TGCGCCAGCAGCAGGACAGGCGGCACTGAAGCTTTCTTT. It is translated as CASSRTGGTEAFF. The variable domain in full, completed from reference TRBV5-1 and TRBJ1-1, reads KAGVTQTPRYLIKTRGQQVTLSCSPISGHRSVSWYQQTPGQGLQFLFEYFSETQRNKGNFPGRFSGRQFSNSRSEMNVSTLELGDSALYLCASSRTGGTEAFFGQGTRLTVV.

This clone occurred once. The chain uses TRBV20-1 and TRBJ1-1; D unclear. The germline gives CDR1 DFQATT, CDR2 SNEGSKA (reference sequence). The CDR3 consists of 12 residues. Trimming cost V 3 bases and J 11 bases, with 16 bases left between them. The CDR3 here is CSASVLGFEAFF. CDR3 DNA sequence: TGCAGTGCTAGTGTGCTCGGGTTTGAGGCTTTCTTT.

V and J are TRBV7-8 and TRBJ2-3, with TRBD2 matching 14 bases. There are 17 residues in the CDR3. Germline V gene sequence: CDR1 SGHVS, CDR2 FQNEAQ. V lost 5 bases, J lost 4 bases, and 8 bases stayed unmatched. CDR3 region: CASSPRLAGGVPDTQYF. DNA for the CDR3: TGTGCCAGCAGCCCGAGACTAGCGGGGGGGGTGCCAGATACGCAGTATTTT.

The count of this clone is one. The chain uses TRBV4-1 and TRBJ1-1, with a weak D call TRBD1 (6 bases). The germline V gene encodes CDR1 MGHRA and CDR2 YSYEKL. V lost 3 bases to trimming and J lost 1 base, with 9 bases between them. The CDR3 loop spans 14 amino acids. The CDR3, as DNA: TGCGCCAGCAGCCAGCCGACAGGGAACACTGAAGCTTTCTTT. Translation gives CASSQPTGNTEAFF.

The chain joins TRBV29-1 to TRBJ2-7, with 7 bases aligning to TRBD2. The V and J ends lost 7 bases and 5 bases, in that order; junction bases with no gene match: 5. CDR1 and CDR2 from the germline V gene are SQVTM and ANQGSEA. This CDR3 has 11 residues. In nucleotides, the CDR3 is TGCAGCGCCGTGGGAGGGAACGAGCAGTACTTC. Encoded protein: CSAVGGNEQYF.

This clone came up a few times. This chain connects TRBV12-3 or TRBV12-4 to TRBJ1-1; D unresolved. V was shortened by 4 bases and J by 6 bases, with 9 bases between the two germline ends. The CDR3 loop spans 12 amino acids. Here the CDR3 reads CASSSLGAEAFF. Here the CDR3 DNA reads TGTGCCAGCAGTTCTCTAGGCGCTGAAGCTTTCTTT.

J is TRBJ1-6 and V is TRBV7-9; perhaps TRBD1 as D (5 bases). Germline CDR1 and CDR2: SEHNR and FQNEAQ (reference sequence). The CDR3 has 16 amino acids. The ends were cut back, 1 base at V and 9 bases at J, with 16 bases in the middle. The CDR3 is CASSLGQQGPSSPLHF. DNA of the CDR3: TGTGCCAGCAGCTTAGGGCAGCAGGGCCCCAGTTCACCCCTCCACTTT.

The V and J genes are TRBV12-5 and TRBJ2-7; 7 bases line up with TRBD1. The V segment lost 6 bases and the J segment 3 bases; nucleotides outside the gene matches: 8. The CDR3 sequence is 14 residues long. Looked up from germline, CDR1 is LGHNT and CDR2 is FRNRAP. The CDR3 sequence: CASGGTDDFYEQYF. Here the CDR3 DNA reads TGTGCTAGTGGGGGGACAGATGACTTCTACGAGCAGTACTTC.